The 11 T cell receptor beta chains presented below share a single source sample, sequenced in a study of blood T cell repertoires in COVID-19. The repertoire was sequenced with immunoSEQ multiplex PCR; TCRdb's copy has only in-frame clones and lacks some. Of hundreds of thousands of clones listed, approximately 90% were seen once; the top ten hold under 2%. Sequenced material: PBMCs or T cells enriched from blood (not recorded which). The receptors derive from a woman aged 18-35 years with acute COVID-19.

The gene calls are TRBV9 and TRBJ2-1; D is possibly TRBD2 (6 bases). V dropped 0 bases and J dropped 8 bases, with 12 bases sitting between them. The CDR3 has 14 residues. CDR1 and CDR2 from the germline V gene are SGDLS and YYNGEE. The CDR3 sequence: CASSVVLGGDEQFF. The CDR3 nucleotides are TGTGCCAGCAGCGTAGTTCTAGGCGGGGATGAGCAGTTCTTC. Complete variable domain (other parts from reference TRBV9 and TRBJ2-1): DSGVTQTPKHLITATGQRVTLRCSPRSGDLSVYWYQQSLDQGLQFLIQYYNGEERAKGNILERFSAQQFPDLHSELNLSSLELGDSALYFCASSVVLGGDEQFFGPGTRLTVL.

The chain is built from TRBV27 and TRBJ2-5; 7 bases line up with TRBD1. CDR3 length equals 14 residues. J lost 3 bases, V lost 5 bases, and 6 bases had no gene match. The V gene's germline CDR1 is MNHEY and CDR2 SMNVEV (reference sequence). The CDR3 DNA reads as TGTGCCAGCAGTCGCCGGGACAGCAAAGAGACCCAGTACTTC. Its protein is CASSRRDSKETQYF.

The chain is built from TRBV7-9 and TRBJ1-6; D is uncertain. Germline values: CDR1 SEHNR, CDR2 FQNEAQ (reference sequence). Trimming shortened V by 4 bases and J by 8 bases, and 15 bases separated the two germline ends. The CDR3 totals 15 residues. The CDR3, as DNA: TGTGCCAGCAGCTCGCACGGCCTGAGCGATTCACCCCTCCACTTT. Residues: CASSSHGLSDSPLHF.

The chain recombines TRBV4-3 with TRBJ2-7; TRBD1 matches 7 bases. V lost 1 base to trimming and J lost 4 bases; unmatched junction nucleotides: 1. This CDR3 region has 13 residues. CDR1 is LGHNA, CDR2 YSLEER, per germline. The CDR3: CASSQAQGYEQYF. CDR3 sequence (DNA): TGCGCCAGCAGCCAAGCACAGGGGTACGAGCAGTACTTC.

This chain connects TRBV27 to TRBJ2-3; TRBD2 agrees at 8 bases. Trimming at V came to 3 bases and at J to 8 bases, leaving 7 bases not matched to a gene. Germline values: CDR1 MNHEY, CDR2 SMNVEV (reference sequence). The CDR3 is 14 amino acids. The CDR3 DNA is TGTGCCAGCAGTTTTGGGGGCCGGGGGGGTACGCAGTATTTT. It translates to CASSFGGRGGTQYF.

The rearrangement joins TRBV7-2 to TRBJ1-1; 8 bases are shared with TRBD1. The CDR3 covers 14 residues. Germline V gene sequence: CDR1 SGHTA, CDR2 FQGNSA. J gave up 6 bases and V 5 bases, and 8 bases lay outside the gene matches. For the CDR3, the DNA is TGTGCCAGCAGCCCCGGACAGGGATTCTCTGAAGCTTTCTTT. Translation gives CASSPGQGFSEAFF.

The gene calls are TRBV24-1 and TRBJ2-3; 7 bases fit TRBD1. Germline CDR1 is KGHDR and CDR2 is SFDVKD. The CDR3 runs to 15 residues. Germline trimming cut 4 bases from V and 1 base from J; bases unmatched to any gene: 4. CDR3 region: CATSDPGTGTDTQYF. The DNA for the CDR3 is TGTGCCACCAGTGACCCCGGGACAGGCACAGATACGCAGTATTTT.

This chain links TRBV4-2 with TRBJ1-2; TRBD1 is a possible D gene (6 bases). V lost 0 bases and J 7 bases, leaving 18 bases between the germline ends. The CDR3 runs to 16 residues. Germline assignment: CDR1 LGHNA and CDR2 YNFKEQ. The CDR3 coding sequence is TGTGCCAGCAGCCAAGAGGAAGGCCAGGGGACCGCTGGCTACACCTTC. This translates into CASSQEEGQGTAGYTF.

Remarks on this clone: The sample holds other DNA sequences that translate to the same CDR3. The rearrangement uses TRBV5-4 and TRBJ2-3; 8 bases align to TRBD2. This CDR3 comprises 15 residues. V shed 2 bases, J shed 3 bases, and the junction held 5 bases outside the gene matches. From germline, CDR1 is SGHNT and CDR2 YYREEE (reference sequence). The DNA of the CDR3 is TGTGCCAGCAGCTTAGCGGGAGCTGGGACAGATACGCAGTATTTT. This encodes CASSLAGAGTDTQYF.

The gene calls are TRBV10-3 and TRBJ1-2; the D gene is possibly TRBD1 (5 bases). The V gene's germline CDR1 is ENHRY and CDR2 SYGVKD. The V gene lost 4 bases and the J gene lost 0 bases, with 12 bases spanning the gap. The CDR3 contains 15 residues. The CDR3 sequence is CAISGQGDSNYGYTF. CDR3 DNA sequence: TGTGCCATCAGTGGGCAAGGGGACTCTAACTATGGCTACACCTTC.

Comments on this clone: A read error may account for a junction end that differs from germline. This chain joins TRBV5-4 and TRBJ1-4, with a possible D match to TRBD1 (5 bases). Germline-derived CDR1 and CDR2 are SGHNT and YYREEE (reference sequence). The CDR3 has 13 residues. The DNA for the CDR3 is TGTGCCAGCAGCGGACAAACTGATGAAAAACTGTTTTTT. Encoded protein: CASSGQTDEKLFF. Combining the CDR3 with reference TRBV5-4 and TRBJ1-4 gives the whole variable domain ETGVTQSPTHLIKTRGQQVTLRCSSQSGHNTVSWYQQALGQGPQFIFQYYREEENGRGNFPPRFSGLQFPNYSSELNVNALELDDSALYLCASSGQTDEKLFFGSGTQLSVL.